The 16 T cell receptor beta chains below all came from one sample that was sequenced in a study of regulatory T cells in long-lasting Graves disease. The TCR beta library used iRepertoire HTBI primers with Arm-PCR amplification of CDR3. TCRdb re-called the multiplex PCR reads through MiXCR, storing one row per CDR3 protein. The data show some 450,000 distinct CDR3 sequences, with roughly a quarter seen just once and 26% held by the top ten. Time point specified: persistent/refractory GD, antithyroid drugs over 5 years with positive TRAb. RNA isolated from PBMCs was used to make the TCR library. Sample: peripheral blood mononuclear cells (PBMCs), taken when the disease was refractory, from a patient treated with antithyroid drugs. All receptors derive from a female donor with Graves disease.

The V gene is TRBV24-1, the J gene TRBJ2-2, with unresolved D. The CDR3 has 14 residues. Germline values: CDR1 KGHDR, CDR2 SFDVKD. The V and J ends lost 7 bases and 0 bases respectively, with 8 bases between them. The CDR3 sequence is CATSKEANTGELFF. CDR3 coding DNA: TGTGCCACCAGCAAAGAGGCGAACACCGGGGAGCTGTTTTTT.

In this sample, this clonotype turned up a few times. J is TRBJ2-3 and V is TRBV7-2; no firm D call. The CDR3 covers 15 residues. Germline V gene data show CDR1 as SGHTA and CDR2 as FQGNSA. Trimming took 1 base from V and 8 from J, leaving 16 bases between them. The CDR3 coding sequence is TGTGCCAGCAGCTTAGAACTCAGCGTTCGAGCTACGCAGTATTTT. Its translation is CASSLELSVRATQYF.

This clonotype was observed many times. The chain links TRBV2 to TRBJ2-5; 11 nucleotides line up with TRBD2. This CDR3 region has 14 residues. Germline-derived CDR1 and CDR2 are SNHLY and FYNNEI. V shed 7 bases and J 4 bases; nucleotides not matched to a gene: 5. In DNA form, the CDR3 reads TGTGCCAGCACCCCTGGACTAGCGGGAGAGACCCAGTACTTC. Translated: CASTPGLAGETQYF.

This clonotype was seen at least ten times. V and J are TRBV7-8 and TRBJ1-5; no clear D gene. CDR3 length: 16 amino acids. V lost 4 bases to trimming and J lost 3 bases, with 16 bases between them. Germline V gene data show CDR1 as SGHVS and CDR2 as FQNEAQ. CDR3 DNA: TGTGCCAGCAGCTCGGGCCCTGGTGGCACCAATCAGCCCCAGCATTTT. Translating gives CASSSGPGGTNQPQHF. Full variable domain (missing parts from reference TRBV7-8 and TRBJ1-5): GAGVSQSPRYKVAKRGQDVALRCDPISGHVSLFWYQQALGQGPEFLTYFQNEAQLDKSGLPSDRFFAERPEGSVSTLKIQRTQQEDSAVYLCASSSGPGGTNQPQHFGDGTRLSIL.

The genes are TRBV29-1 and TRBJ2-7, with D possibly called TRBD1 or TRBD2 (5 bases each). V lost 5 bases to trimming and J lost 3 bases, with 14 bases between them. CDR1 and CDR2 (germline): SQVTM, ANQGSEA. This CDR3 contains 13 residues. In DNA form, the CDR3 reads TGCAGCGTTAATTTTAGAGGGGACTACGAGCAGTACTTC. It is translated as CSVNFRGDYEQYF.

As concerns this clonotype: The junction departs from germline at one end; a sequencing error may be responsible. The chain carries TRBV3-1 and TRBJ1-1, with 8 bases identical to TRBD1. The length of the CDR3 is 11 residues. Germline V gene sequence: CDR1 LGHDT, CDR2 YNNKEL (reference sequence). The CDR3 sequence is CASRDRGEAFF. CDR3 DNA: TGCGCCAGCAGAGACAGGGGTGAAGCTTTCTTT.

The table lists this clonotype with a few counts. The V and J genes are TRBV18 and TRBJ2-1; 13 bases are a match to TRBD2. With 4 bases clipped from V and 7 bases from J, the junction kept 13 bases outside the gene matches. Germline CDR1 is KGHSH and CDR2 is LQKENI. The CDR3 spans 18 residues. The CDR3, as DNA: TGTGCCAGCTCACGCACGCCCCCAACTAGCGGGAGGGCGAATGAGCAGTTCTTC. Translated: CASSRTPPTSGRANEQFF.

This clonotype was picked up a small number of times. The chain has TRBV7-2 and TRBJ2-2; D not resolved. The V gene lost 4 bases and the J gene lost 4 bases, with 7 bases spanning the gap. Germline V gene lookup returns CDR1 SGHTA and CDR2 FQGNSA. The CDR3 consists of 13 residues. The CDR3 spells CASSSLSTGELFF. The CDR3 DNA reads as TGTGCCAGCAGCTCTCTGAGCACCGGGGAGCTGTTTTTT.

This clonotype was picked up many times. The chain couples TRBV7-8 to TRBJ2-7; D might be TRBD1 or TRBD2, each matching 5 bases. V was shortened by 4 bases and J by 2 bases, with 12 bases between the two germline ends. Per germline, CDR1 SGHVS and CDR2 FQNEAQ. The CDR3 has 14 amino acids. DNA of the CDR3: TGTGCCAGCAGCTCACCCTCGGGGCCCTACGAGCAGTACTTC. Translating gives CASSSPSGPYEQYF.

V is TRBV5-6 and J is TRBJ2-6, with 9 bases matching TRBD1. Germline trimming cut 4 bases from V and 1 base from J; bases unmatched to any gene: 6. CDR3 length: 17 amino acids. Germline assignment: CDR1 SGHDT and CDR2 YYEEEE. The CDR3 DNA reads TGTGCCAGCAGCACCGGGACAGGGACTTCTGGGGCCAACGTCCTGACTTTC. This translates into CASSTGTGTSGANVLTF.

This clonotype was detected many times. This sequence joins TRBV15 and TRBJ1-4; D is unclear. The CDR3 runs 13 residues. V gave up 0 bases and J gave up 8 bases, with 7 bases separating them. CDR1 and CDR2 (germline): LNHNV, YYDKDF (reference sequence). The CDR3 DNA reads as TGTGCCACCAGCAGAGATCGGCAGGAAAAACTGTTTTTT. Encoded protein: CATSRDRQEKLFF.

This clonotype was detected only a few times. The CDR3 region has the DNA TGTGCCAGCAGCTCGACACGACCGGGAGAGGGGAGGAATACGCAGTATTTT. Its translation is CASSSTRPGEGRNTQYF. The chain couples TRBV11-1 to TRBJ2-3; the D gene is possibly TRBD2 (6 bases). CDR1 and CDR2 (germline): SGHAT, FQDESV (reference sequence). CDR3 length equals 17 residues. V lost 4 bases and J 7 bases, leaving 24 bases between the germline ends.

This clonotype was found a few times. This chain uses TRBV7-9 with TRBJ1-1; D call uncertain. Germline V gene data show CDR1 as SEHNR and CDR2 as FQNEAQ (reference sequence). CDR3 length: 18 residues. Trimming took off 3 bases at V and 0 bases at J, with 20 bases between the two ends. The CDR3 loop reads CASSLVRIGYSMNTEAFF. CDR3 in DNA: TGTGCCAGCAGCTTGGTTCGTATTGGTTACAGTATGAACACTGAAGCTTTCTTT.

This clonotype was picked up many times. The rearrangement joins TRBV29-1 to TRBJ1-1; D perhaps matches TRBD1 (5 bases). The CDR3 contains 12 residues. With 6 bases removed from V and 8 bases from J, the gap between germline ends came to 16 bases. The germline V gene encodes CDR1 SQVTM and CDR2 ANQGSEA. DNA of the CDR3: TGCAGCGTACCTACCCCCGGGACGGAAGCTTTCTTT. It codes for CSVPTPGTEAFF.

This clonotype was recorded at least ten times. The CDR3 is CASSFGRRGVNEQYF. The CDR3 coding sequence is TGTGCCAGCAGTTTTGGGAGGCGGGGCGTGAACGAGCAGTACTTC. The chain couples TRBV28 to TRBJ2-7, with D possibly being TRBD2 (6 bases). The CDR3 covers 15 residues. The germline V and J ends were trimmed by 3 bases and 5 bases, with 17 bases remaining between them. The V gene's germline CDR1 is MDHEN and CDR2 SYDVKM.

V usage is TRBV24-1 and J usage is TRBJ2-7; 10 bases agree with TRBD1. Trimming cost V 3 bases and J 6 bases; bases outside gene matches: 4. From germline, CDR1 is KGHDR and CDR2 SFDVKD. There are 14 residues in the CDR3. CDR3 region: CATSDRDRGGEQYF. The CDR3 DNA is TGTGCCACCAGTGATCGGGACAGGGGAGGCGAGCAGTACTTC.